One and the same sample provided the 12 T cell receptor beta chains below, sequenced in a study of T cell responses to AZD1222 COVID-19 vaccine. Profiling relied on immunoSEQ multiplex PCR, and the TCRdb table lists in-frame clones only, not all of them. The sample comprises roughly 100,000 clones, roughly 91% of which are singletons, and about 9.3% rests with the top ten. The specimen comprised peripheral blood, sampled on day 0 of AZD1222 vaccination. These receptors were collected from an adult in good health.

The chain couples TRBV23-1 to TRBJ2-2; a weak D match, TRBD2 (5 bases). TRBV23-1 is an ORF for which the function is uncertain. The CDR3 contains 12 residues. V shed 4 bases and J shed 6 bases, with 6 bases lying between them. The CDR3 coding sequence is TGCGCCAGCAGTCCGAGGGCCGGGGAGCTGTTTTTT. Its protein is CASSPRAGELFF.

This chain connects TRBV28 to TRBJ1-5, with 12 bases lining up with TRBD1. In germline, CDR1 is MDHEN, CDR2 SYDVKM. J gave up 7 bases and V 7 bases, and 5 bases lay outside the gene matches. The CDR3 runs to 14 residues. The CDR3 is CASISGQGAQPQHF. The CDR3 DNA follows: TGTGCCAGCATCTCGGGACAGGGGGCCCAGCCCCAGCATTTT.

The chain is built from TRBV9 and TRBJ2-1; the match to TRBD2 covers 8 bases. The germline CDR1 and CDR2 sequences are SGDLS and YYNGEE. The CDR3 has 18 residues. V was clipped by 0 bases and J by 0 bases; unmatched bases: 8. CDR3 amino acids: CASSVALADMSSYNEQFF. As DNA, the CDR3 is TGTGCCAGCAGCGTAGCACTAGCGGATATGAGCTCCTACAATGAGCAGTTCTTC.

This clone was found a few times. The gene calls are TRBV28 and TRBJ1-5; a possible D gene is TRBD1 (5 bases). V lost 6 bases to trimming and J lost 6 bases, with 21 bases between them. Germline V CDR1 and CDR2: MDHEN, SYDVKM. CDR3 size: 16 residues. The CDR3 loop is CASSRDSGRKGQPQHF. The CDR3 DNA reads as TGTGCCAGCAGCAGGGACTCAGGGCGGAAAGGTCAGCCCCAGCATTTT.

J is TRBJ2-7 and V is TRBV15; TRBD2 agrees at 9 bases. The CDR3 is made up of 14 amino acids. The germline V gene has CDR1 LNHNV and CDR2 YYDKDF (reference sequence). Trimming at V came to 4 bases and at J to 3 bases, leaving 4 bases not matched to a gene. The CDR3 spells CATSNSSGIYEQYF. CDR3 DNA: TGTGCCACCAGCAACTCTAGCGGGATCTACGAGCAGTACTTC.

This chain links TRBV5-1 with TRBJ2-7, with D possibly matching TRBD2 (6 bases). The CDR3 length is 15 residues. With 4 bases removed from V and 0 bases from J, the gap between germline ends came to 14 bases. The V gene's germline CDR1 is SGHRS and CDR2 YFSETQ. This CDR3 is CASSPGDGSSYEQYF. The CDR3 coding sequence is TGCGCCAGCAGCCCGGGGGACGGCAGCTCCTACGAGCAGTACTTC.

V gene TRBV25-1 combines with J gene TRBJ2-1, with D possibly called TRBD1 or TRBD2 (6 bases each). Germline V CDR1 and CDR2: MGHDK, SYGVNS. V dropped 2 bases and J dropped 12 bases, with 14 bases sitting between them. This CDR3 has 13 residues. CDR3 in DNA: TGTGCCAGCAGTGAACCGGGTGGGGGGCGGCAGTTCTTC. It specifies CASSEPGGGRQFF.

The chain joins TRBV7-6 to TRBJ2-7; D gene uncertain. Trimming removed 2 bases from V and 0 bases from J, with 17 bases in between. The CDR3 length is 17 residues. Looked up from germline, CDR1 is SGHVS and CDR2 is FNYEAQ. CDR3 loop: CASSLLGRSQSSYEQYF. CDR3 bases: TGTGCCAGCAGCTTATTAGGGCGGAGTCAGTCCTCCTACGAGCAGTACTTC.

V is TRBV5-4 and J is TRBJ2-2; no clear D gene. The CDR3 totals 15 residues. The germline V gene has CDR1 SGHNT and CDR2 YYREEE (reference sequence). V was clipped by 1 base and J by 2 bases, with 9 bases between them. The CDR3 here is CASSLMKANTGELFF. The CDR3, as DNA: TGTGCCAGCAGCTTGATGAAAGCTAACACCGGGGAGCTGTTTTTT. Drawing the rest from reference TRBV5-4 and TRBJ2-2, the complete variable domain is ETGVTQSPTHLIKTRGQQVTLRCSSQSGHNTVSWYQQALGQGPQFIFQYYREEENGRGNFPPRFSGLQFPNYSSELNVNALELDDSALYLCASSLMKANTGELFFGEGSRLTVL.

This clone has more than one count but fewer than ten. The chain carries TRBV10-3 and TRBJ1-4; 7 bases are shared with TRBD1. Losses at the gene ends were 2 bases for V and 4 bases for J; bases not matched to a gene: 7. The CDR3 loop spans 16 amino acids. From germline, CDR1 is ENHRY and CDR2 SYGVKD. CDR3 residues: CAISEGRGRNNEKLFF. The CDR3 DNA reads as TGTGCCATCAGTGAGGGAAGGGGGCGGAATAATGAAAAACTGTTTTTT.

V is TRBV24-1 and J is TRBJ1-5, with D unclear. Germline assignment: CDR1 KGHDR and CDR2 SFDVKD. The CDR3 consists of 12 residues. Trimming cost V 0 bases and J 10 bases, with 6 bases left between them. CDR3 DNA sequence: TGTGCCACCAGTGATTTGGGAGCACCCCAGCATTTT. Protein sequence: CATSDLGAPQHF.

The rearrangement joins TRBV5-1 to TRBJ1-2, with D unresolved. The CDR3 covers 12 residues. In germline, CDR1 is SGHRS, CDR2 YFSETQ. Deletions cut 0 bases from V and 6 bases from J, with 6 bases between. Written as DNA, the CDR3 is TGCGCCAGCAGCTTGGATCAGGATGGCTACACCTTC. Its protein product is CASSLDQDGYTF.